The sequence of this T cell receptor (beta chain) was determined in a study of cytomegalovirus exposure and HLA in healthy donors (dated by TCRdb to about 2017). Background on the whole study: In an earlier analysis of some 550 of the donors, 276 Gb of sequence data and 90 million to 120 million unique TCR beta sequences from 180 million or so T cells were reported. An early release covering about 600 HLA-typed donors comprised about 320 gigabases of sequencing data and around 80 million unique TCR sequences. Of the roughly 400 genotyped donors, over 80% were placed in the genetic ancestry cluster associated with self-reported Caucasian donors. The study was designed to test whether signatures of past pathogen exposure could be identified by cataloging public T cell receptors. The study used immunosequencing to profile the T cell repertoires of under 700 subjects and linked those repertoires to cytomegalovirus serostatus. A separate validation cohort of roughly 110 different subjects was used in addition to the 666-subject first cohort. To predict cytomegalovirus infection status, the study brought together high-throughput TCR immunosequencing, statistical association of individual TCRs with disease status, and machine learning. A later analysis re-examined previously published TCR beta repertoires from around 670 donors and added high-resolution HLA genotyping to investigate patterns of TCR occurrence. Rather than drawing on any new phenotypic data, the later analysis identified candidate immune exposures from TCR beta sequences and the way those sequences occurred across donors. To decide whether each TCR beta V gene segment behaved as functional or pseudogenic, an earlier analysis of some 600 of the donors relied on high-throughput TCR beta sequencing. Alongside the repertoire data, information on donor age, sex, ethnicity and CMV serostatus was compiled. Genome-wide SNP genotypes for about 65% of the 666 donors were used in a later genetic analysis, which treated that subset as a discovery cohort. All discovery cohort repertoires had been generated using a single sequencing platform. HLA typing covered class I and class II loci at four-digit resolution. The number of typed donors differed by locus: roughly 629-640 for A, B, C, DRB1 and DQB1; approximately 520 for DQA1; 606 for DPA1; and some 430 for DPB1. A handful of DR-DQ haplotypes were handled as single units for association and clustering because linkage in the cohort was strong. Among roughly 370 genotyped donors of the cohort, an average of around 240,000 unique TCR beta nucleotide sequences were sequenced per donor, about a sixth of them non-productive. Paper-wide results and their limitations: In a later analysis, TCR association rates were found to vary across HLA loci, with the most associated TCRs seen for DRB1 alleles and the fewest for HLA-C alleles. Sequencing depth was assumed to be roughly uniform across donors in the presence/absence analyses, though that assumption may not hold. According to a later analysis, most CMV-associated TCR beta chains appeared to be HLA-restricted, and the HLA associations seemed to be driven largely by CMV exposure. A few of the identified cytomegalovirus-associated TCR beta chains were confirmed in vitro to be specific for cytomegalovirus antigens. In a later analysis, HLA-associated TCR beta chains were found to be more clonally expanded and to have lower generation probabilities than equally common non-associated chains. In a later genetic analysis, a missense DCLRE1C variant was associated with V-gene and J-gene trimming of TCR beta chains, and the association was replicated in an independent cohort. Some IMGT-functional V segments, including TRBV6-2 and TRBV6-3, could not be distinguished by the 87-base-pair reads and were therefore excluded. Compared with the 666-donor mean, donors in an Asian-associated ancestry cluster had fewer N-insertions in productive TCRs, according to a later genetic analysis. A group of highly shared sequence variants was considered likely to be a technical artifact of the sequencing pipeline. Because HLA typing was missing for some donors at each locus, association tests included only the typed subset. A later analysis reported that several top co-occurrence clusters appeared linked to parvovirus B19, influenza, CMV and Epstein-Barr virus. Across donors, most TCR sequences were observed very rarely, whereas some public TCRs were present in many individuals. Broadly in line with IMGT annotations, most TCR beta V segments showed up in productive rearrangements about 90% or about 30% of the time in an earlier analysis of a few hundred of the donors. A further reported finding was that TCR beta sequences accurately predicted the HLA-A and HLA-B alleles for most subjects in the first cohort. The earlier analysis of about 600 of the donors excluded some 15 rarely observed V segments, including chromosome 9 orphons, because counts were too low. Assigning TCR associations to individual alleles was difficult when HLA alleles, especially DR and DQ, strongly co-occurred. According to the authors, the approach could potentially be generalized to other disease states and immunological phenotypes. Specific HLA alleles were associated with roughly 17,000 TCR beta sequences at a false discovery rate of 0.05 in a later analysis. Only TCR beta chains were sequenced in this cohort, and the absence of alpha or paired-chain data limited detectable features. Immune exposure information for the cohort was limited to CMV serostatus. The classifier was reported to diagnose cytomegalovirus status with high specificity and sensitivity in both the original cohort and the validation cohort. Correlated functional status among segregating V segments might reflect linkage disequilibrium, but an unknown experimental factor could not be ruled out. The study gave a list of about 170 TCR beta chains associated with cytomegalovirus.

With regard to this clone: The target of this receptor is not known. Base qualities are not recorded, but no much larger clone differs from it by a single base.

The cohort comprised some 680 healthy bone marrow donors. At the time of sampling, all cohort members were nominally healthy, though unrecorded immune exposures were likely present. The donor tested CMV seronegative, placing the donor among the 352 seronegative members of the cohort. Each donor provided a peripheral blood sample, and peripheral blood mononuclear cells were used for TCR beta sequencing. The Qiagen DNeasy Blood Extraction Kit was used to extract genomic DNA from the blood cell samples. The germline V gene sets CDR1 to SGHAT and CDR2 to FQNNGV. Including cysteine and phenylalanine, the CDR3 has 14 amino acids. This entry keeps only the CDR3 DNA: 42 bases, framed from base 1. V and J are trimmed by 4 bases and 13 bases, and the gene matches miss 10 bases of the junction. The library was generated by the immunoSEQ multiplex PCR assay. A mixture of 60 forward primers for TCR Vbeta segments and 13 reverse primers for TCR Jbeta segments was used in the multiplex PCR. A multiplex PCR assay on genomic DNA amplified the CDR3 region of rearranged TCR beta genes. The amplified TCR beta libraries were sequenced on the Illumina HiSeq System as 87-base-pair reads. In the authors' own workflow: In a later analysis, tens of millions of unique TCR beta chains were counted across the 500 to 850 repertoires, and approximately 11 million of these chains were shared by at least two donors. To remove PCR and sequencing errors, raw reads were error-corrected and collapsed into unique sequences using a nearest-neighbor algorithm that merged closely related sequences. To assign V, D and J gene segments, CDR3 sequences were aligned to IMGT reference sequences. For a sequence to be retained, a match of at least six nucleotides was required to both a V gene segment and a J gene segment. A rearrangement was called productive if the CDR3 had no stop codons and remained in frame with V and J, and every other rearrangement was called non-productive. Following IMGT convention, CDR3 was defined as the stretch from the second conserved V-encoded cysteine to the conserved J-encoded phenylalanine. The earlier analysis of some 600 of the donors excluded sequences that lacked an unambiguous match to a single V gene segment. An earlier analysis of fewer than 650 of the donors classified V segments as functional when productive rearrangements were above 56.7% and as segregating when the standard deviation between donors was above 5%. A statistical classification framework was built for diagnosing cytomegalovirus status from the catalog of TCR beta chain sequences. In a later analysis, V and J genes were assigned by comparing TCR nucleotide sequences against IMGT/GENE-DB human TR gene sequences. A later analysis assigned CDR3 sequences and most-parsimonious VDJ recombination scenarios with the TCRdist pipeline. In a later analysis, every TCR beta chain was defined by the combination of its CDR3 amino acid sequence and its V-gene family, and reads without a unique V-gene family were dropped. To address suspected cross-contamination and a sequencing artifact, a later analysis removed some 620 highly shared, low-generation-probability nucleotide sequences. A later analysis calculated a clonal expansion index for each public chain from normalized within-repertoire ranks of inferred template counts. In a later analysis, generation probabilities were computed using a VDJ recombination model fitted to out-of-frame rearrangements, and the results were checked against IGoR. A later analysis scored TCR-TCR, TCR-HLA and TCR-CMV co-occurrence with hypergeometric tests, applying a repertoire-size bias correction to TCR pairs. False discovery rates were estimated in a later analysis by permuting HLA or CMV assignments 20 times. In a later analysis, co-occurring TCRs were grouped using DBSCAN, and TCRdist sequence similarity was added for clustering within HLA-allele-positive subsets. Repertoires with fewer than 30,000 or more than 120,000 public chains were left out of co-occurrence clustering, as were roughly five repertoires with anomalous nucleotide sharing. The table comes from immuneACCESS by way of TCRdb, which keeps in-frame sequences with V and J called. Part of the clones is missing from these tables; in studies checked, under half for an unresolved V gene and the rest for unknown reasons. V, J and clone size were drawn from that table, and D and trimming were deduced from the DNA. For this sample the table gives tens of thousands of clones, of which roughly three quarters were detected only once. Together, the top ten hold 2.7% of the sample.

This TCR derives from a man aged 25 to 45 in good health and CMV-seronegative. This chain is built from TRBV11-2 and TRBJ1-6; 7 central bases correspond to TRBD1. Sequenced sample: PBMCs. The DNA reads as follows: TGTGCCAGCAGCTCAGGGGGACGGACGTCTCCCCTCCACTTT. It is translated as CASSSGGRTSPLHF.